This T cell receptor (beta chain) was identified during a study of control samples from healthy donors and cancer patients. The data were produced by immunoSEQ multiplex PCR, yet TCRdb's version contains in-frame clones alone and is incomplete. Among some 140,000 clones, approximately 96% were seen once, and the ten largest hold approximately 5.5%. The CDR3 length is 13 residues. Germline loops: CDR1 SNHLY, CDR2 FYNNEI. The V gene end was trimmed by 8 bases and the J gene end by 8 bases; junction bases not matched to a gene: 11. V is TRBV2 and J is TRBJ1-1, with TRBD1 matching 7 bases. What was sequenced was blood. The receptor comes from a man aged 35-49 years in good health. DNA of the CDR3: TGTGCCAGCGGTGGACAGGCCCTCGGGGAAGCTTTCTTT. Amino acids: CASGGQALGEAFF. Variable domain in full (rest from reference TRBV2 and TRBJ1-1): EPEVTQTPSHQVTQMGQEVILRCVPISNHLYFYWYRQILGQKVEFLVSFYNNEISEKSEIFDDQFSVERPDGSNFTLKIRSTKLEDSAMYFCASGGQALGEAFFGQGTRLTVV.